The 4 T cell receptor beta chains presented below share a single source sample, sequenced in a study of shared clonotypes between healthy human individuals. Sequenced by immunoSEQ multiplex PCR; TCRdb stores in-frame clones only, minus some. Among millions of clones, just over 90% were seen once, and the ten largest hold roughly 0.14%. Source material: naive CD4+ T cells sorted from blood. Subset here: CD45RA+ positively selected. The receptors come from a man aged 18 to 35 in good health.

J is TRBJ2-3 and V is TRBV6-5; 7 bases match TRBD2. V lost 6 bases to trimming and J lost 5 bases; unmatched junction nucleotides: 8. Germline assignment: CDR1 MNHEY and CDR2 SVGAGI. This CDR3 contains 14 residues. The CDR3 nucleotides read TGTGCCAGCAGATCCGGGACTACAAGAGATACGCAGTATTTT. Its protein product is CASRSGTTRDTQYF.

This chain joins TRBV6-1 and TRBJ1-5; possible D gene TRBD1, 5 bases. The V end was cut by 4 bases, the J end by 3 bases, with 13 bases between. The CDR3 is 15 amino acids. Germline-derived CDR1 and CDR2 are MNHNS and SASEGT. DNA for the CDR3: TGTGCCAGCAGTGTCGGGGCCATGGCCAATCAGCCCCAGCATTTT. It translates to CASSVGAMANQPQHF.

V and J are TRBV6-5 and TRBJ2-5, with 9 bases identical to TRBD1. Germline lookup yields CDR1 MNHEY and CDR2 SVGAGI. The V gene end was trimmed by 6 bases and the J gene end by 2 bases; junction bases not matched to a gene: 4. The CDR3 spans 14 residues. The CDR3 DNA reads TGTGCCAGCAGAAAAGGACAGGGGCAAGAGACCCAGTACTTC. Protein sequence: CASRKGQGQETQYF.

This sequence joins TRBV10-3 and TRBJ2-7; no clear D gene. Trimming removed 2 bases from V and 0 bases from J, with 8 bases in between. The CDR3 totals 14 residues. CDR1 and CDR2 (germline): ENHRY, SYGVKD. This CDR3 reads CAISEIVGSYEQYF. DNA for the CDR3: TGTGCCATCAGTGAGATTGTGGGCTCCTACGAGCAGTACTTC.